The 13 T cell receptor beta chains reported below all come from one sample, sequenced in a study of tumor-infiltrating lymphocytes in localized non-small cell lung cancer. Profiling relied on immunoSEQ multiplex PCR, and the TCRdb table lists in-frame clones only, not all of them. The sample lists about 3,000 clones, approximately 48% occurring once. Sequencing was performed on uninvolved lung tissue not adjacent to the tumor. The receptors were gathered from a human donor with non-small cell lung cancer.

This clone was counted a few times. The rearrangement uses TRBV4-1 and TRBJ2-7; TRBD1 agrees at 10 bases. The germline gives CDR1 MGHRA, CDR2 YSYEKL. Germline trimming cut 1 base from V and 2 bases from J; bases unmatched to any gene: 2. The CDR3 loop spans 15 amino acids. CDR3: CASSQAGTGAYEQYF. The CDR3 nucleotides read TGCGCCAGCAGCCAAGCCGGGACAGGGGCCTACGAGCAGTACTTC.

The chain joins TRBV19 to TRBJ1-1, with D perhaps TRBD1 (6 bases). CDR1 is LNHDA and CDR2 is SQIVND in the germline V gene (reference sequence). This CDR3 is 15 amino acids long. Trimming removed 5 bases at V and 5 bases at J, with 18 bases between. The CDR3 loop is CASSADSRVGTEAFF. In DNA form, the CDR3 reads TGTGCCAGTAGTGCGGACAGCCGAGTAGGGACTGAAGCTTTCTTT.

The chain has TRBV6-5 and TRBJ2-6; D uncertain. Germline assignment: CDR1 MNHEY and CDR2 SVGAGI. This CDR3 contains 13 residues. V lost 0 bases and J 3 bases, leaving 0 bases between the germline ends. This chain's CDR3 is CASSYSGANVLTF. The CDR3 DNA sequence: TGTGCCAGCAGTTACTCTGGGGCCAACGTCCTGACTTTC.

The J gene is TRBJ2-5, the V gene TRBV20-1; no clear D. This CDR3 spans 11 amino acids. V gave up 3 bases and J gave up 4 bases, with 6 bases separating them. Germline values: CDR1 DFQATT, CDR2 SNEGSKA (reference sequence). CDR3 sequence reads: CSARMGETQYF. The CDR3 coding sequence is TGCAGTGCTAGGATGGGAGAGACCCAGTACTTC.

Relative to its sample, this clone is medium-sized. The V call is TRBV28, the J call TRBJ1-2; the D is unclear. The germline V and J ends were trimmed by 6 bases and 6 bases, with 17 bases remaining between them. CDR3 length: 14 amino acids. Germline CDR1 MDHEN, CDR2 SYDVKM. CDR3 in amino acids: CASSILRADHGYTF. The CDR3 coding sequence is TGTGCCAGCAGCATCTTGCGGGCCGACCATGGCTACACCTTC.

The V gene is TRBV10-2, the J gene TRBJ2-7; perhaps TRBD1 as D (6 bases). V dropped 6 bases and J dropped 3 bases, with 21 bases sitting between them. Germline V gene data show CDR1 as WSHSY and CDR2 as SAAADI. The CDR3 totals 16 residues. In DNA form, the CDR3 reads TGCGCCAGCAGGGTTCCCTTTGCAGGGGTTTACTACGAGCAGTACTTC. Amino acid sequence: CASRVPFAGVYYEQYF.

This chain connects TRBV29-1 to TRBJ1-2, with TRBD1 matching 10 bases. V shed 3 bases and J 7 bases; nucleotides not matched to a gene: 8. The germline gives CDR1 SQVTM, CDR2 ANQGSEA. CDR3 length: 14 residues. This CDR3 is CSVEQSTGGGGYTF. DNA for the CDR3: TGCAGCGTTGAGCAATCGACAGGGGGCGGTGGCTACACCTTC.

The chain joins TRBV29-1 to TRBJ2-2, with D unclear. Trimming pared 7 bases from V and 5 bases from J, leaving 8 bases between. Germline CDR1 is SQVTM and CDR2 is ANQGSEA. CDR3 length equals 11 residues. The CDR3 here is CSGLSTGELFF. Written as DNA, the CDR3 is TGCAGCGGCTTGAGTACCGGGGAGCTGTTTTTT.

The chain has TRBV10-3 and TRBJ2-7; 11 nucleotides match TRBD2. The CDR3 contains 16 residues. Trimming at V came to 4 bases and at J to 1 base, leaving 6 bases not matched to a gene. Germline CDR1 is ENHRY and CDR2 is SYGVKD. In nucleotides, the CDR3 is TGTGCCATCAGTGTTCTAGCGGGGGGTTCATCCTACGAGCAGTACTTC. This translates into CAISVLAGGSSYEQYF.

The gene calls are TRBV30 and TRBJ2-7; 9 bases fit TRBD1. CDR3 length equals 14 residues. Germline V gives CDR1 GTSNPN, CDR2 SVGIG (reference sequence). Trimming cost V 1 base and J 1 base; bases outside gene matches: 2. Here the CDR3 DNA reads TGTGCCTGGAGTGGGACAGGGGTTTCCTACGAGCAGTACTTC. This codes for CAWSGTGVSYEQYF.

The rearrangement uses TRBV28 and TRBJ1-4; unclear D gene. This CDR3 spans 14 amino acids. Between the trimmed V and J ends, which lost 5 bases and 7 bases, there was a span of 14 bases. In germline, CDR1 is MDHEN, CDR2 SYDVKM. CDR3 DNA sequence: TGTGCCAGCAGTAACCGGGATCCGGGTGAAAAACTGTTTTTT. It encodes CASSNRDPGEKLFF. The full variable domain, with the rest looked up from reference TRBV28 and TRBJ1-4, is DVKVTQSSRYLVKRTGEKVFLECVQDMDHENMFWYRQDPGLGLRLIYFSYDVKMKEKGDIPEGYSVSREKKERFSLILESASTNQTSMYLCASSNRDPGEKLFFGSGTQLSVL.

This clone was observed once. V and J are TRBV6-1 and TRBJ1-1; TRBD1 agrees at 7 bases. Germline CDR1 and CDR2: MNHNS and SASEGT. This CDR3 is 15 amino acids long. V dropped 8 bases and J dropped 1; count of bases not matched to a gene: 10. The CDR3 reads CASDRDSRRNTEAFF. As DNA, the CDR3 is TGTGCCAGCGACCGGGACAGTAGAAGGAACACTGAAGCTTTCTTT.

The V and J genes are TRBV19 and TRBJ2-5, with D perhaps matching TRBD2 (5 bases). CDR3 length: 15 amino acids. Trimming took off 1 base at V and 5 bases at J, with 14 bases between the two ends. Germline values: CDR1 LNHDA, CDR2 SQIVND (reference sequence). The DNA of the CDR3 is TGTGCCAGTAGTATAGCGATTCGGAGGCAGGAGACCCAGTACTTC. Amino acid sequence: CASSIAIRRQETQYF.